The 20 T cell receptor beta chains reported below all come from one sample, sequenced in a study of shared clonotypes between healthy human individuals. Only in-frame clones appear in the TCRdb table, and some are missing; sequencing was by immunoSEQ multiplex PCR. The data hold over 850,000 clones, with about 84% observed a single time. The sequenced material came from memory CD4+ T cells from PBMCs. Subset reported: CD45RA-negative fraction. Source of these receptors: a man younger than 30 in good health. Some clones in this sample may be carry-over from other donors' samples.

This clone appeared a few times. This chain links TRBV13 with TRBJ2-7, with 8 bases that match TRBD1. The V gene's germline CDR1 is PRHDT and CDR2 FYEKMQ (reference sequence). The CDR3 sequence is 14 residues long. The V gene end was trimmed by 4 bases and the J gene end by 1 base; junction bases not matched to a gene: 3. Here the CDR3 reads CASSSRTGSYEQYF. In nucleotides, the CDR3 is TGTGCCAGCAGCTCTCGGACAGGGTCCTACGAGCAGTACTTC.

The chain has TRBV7-9 and TRBJ1-2; 7 nucleotides line up with TRBD1. CDR3 length equals 14 residues. V was clipped by 1 base and J by 3 bases; unmatched bases: 2. The germline gives CDR1 SEHNR, CDR2 FQNEAQ (reference sequence). The CDR3 loop reads CASSLVGTDYGYTF. The CDR3 region has the DNA TGTGCCAGCAGCTTAGTCGGGACAGACTATGGCTACACCTTC.

The chain carries TRBV5-4 and TRBJ2-5; D unresolved. In germline, CDR1 is SGHNT, CDR2 YYREEE (reference sequence). The length of the CDR3 is 14 residues. Trimming shortened V by 0 bases and J by 5 bases, and 11 bases separated the two germline ends. CDR3 residues: CASSLEVSRETQYF. Here the CDR3 DNA reads TGTGCCAGCAGCTTGGAAGTGAGTAGGGAGACCCAGTACTTC.

In this sample, this clone turned up once. The gene calls are TRBV5-1 and TRBJ1-3, with no clear D. The CDR3 extends over 15 amino acids. CDR1 is SGHRS, CDR2 YFSETQ, per germline. Trimming stripped 0 bases from V and 0 bases from J, with 7 bases between. CDR3 nucleotide sequence: TGCGCCAGCAGCTTGGGCGACTACTCTGGAAACACCATATATTTT. Encoded protein: CASSLGDYSGNTIYF.

The chain links TRBV30 to TRBJ1-2; D is unresolved. Germline V gene data show CDR1 as GTSNPN and CDR2 as SVGIG (reference sequence). V lost 0 bases and J lost 8, with 10 bases in between. This CDR3 is 12 amino acids long. CDR3 DNA: TGTGCCTGGAGTGTTCTGGGAGGCGGCTACACCTTC. Its translation is CAWSVLGGGYTF.

The chain links TRBV27 to TRBJ2-2; TRBD2 aligns across 9 bases. Germline V lookup: CDR1 MNHEY, CDR2 SMNVEV (reference sequence). Trimming cost V 2 bases and J 2 bases; bases outside gene matches: 3. This CDR3 is built from 16 residues. CDR3 sequence reads: CASSLKLAGNTGELFF. CDR3 DNA: TGTGCCAGCAGTTTAAAGCTAGCGGGAAACACCGGGGAGCTGTTTTTT.

CDR3 region: CASSVHPGQKTEAFF. CDR3 sequence (DNA): TGCGCCAGCAGCGTCCATCCGGGACAGAAGACTGAAGCTTTCTTT. The V and J genes are TRBV4-1 and TRBJ1-1; 7 bases match TRBD1. V was clipped by 5 bases and J by 5 bases; unmatched bases: 11. The CDR3 has 15 amino acids. CDR1 and CDR2 (germline): MGHRA, YSYEKL.

The chain combines TRBV15 with TRBJ2-1; D is undetermined. CDR1 is LNHNV, CDR2 YYDKDF, per germline (reference sequence). The CDR3 sequence is 12 residues long. V lost 0 bases, J lost 15 bases, and 12 bases lay in between. CDR3 bases: TGTGCCACCAGCAGAGAAGGGCAATCCGCGTTCTTC. Encoded protein: CATSREGQSAFF.

This chain joins TRBV30 and TRBJ1-3; possible D gene TRBD1, 5 bases. Germline V gene lookup returns CDR1 GTSNPN and CDR2 SVGIG (reference sequence). V lost 2 bases, J lost 0 bases, and 14 bases lay in between. This CDR3 contains 16 residues. The CDR3 sequence: CAWSRVDSNSGNTIYF. DNA for the CDR3: TGTGCCTGGAGTCGCGTAGACAGCAACTCTGGAAACACCATATATTTT.

The genes are TRBV6-1 and TRBJ2-4, with D hard to call. The germline CDR1 and CDR2 sequences are MNHNS and SASEGT. Trimming removed 3 bases at V and 1 base at J, with 7 bases between. The CDR3 has 14 residues. This CDR3 is CASSEDPAKNIQYF. The CDR3 DNA sequence: TGTGCCAGCAGTGAGGACCCCGCCAAAAACATTCAGTACTTC.

In the case of this clone: Other DNA sequences in this specimen translate into the identical CDR3. The rearrangement links TRBV5-1 to TRBJ1-1, with D unclear. The V gene's germline CDR1 is SGHRS and CDR2 YFSETQ. The length of the CDR3 is 11 residues. Trimming shortened V by 2 bases and J by 4 bases, and 3 bases separated the two germline ends. CDR3 nucleotides: TGCGCCAGCAGCTTAGGCACTGAAGCTTTCTTT. This codes for CASSLGTEAFF.

The table lists this clone with a count of one. The gene calls are TRBV27 and TRBJ1-5; 7 nucleotides align to TRBD1. V was clipped by 6 bases and J by 3 bases; unmatched bases: 2. From germline, CDR1 is MNHEY and CDR2 SMNVEV (reference sequence). The CDR3 consists of 13 residues. CDR3 nucleotides: TGTGCCAGCAGCGGGACAGTCAATCAGCCCCAGCATTTT. Its protein product is CASSGTVNQPQHF.

This chain joins TRBV2 and TRBJ2-1; 7 bases agree with TRBD1. J gave up 5 bases and V 8 bases, and 6 bases lay outside the gene matches. The CDR3 has 13 amino acids. Germline V CDR1 and CDR2: SNHLY, FYNNEI. CDR3 nucleotide sequence: TGTGCCAGCGCCTGGACAGGAAACAATGAGCAGTTCTTC. Its protein is CASAWTGNNEQFF. Variable domain in full (rest from reference TRBV2 and TRBJ2-1): EPEVTQTPSHQVTQMGQEVILRCVPISNHLYFYWYRQILGQKVEFLVSFYNNEISEKSEIFDDQFSVERPDGSNFTLKIRSTKLEDSAMYFCASAWTGNNEQFFGPGTRLTVL.

The chain carries TRBV27 and TRBJ1-2; no firm D call. The CDR3 is 15 residues long. The germline V gene has CDR1 MNHEY and CDR2 SMNVEV (reference sequence). V lost 3 bases to trimming and J lost 4 bases, with 15 bases between them. CDR3 amino acids: CASSFSALWGYGYTF. CDR3 bases: TGTGCCAGCAGTTTCAGCGCCCTTTGGGGCTATGGCTACACCTTC.

A word on this clone: Compared with germline, one end of the junction differs, possibly owing to a read error. CDR3 residues: CASSLMAAPRRDF. The CDR3, as DNA: TGTGCCAGCAGCTTAATGGCGGCTCCTAGGAGGGACTTC. The chain recombines TRBV7-2 with TRBJ2-7, with D maybe TRBD2 (6 bases). The CDR3 is 13 amino acids. CDR1 and CDR2 from the germline V gene are SGHTA and FQGNSA.

The rearrangement links TRBV5-1 to TRBJ2-2, with 11 bases matching TRBD2. Germline V CDR1 and CDR2: SGHRS, YFSETQ. V was pared by 0 bases and J by 5 bases, with 21 bases of the junction left unmatched. The CDR3 covers 22 residues. Written as DNA, the CDR3 is TGCGCCAGCAGCTTGGCCCTCGAAGGGCGGGGACTAGCGGATACAAAGACCGGGGAGCTGTTTTTT. This sequence encodes CASSLALEGRGLADTKTGELFF.

Only one count was recorded for this clone. The chain carries TRBV6-1 and TRBJ2-5; 7 nucleotides match TRBD2. The J segment lost 13 bases and the V segment lost 1 base, leaving 9 bases of the junction unmatched. This CDR3 has 13 residues. CDR1 and CDR2 from the germline V gene are MNHNS and SASEGT. This CDR3 is CASSEVNRLALYF. In DNA, the CDR3 is TGTGCCAGCAGTGAAGTTAATCGACTAGCCCTGTACTTC.

This clone was counted once. The V gene is TRBV5-1, the J gene TRBJ2-7, with a possible D match to TRBD1 (6 bases). The V and J ends lost 0 bases and 2 bases respectively, with 12 bases between them. Germline-derived CDR1 and CDR2 are SGHRS and YFSETQ. The CDR3 is 15 amino acids. The CDR3 here is CASSLASGDPYEQYF. CDR3 DNA: TGCGCCAGCAGCTTGGCCTCAGGGGACCCCTACGAGCAGTACTTC.

V and J are TRBV2 and TRBJ1-2; perhaps TRBD1 as D (5 bases). In germline, CDR1 is SNHLY, CDR2 FYNNEI. V was pared by 4 bases and J by 8 bases, with 14 bases between. The CDR3 is 13 amino acids. The CDR3 here is CASSAVGVGGYTF. The CDR3 DNA follows: TGTGCCAGCAGTGCGGTGGGGGTAGGCGGCTACACCTTC.

The rearrangement links TRBV7-9 to TRBJ2-3, with a weak D call TRBD1 (5 bases). CDR1 and CDR2 (germline): SEHNR, FQNEAQ (reference sequence). V lost 1 base and J 2 bases, leaving 10 bases between the germline ends. The CDR3 runs 15 residues. The CDR3, as DNA: TGTGCCAGCAGCTTAGTCCGGACAACCACAGATACGCAGTATTTT. Encoded protein: CASSLVRTTTDTQYF.